The rows below give T cell receptor beta chains drawn from one sample of a study of blood T cells in healthy people across ages. A single record per CDR3 protein comes from TCRdb applying MiXCR to the 5' RACE reads. The sample has more than 1 million distinct CDR3 sequences, 40% to 45% seen once; the top ten hold under 20%. The specimen sequenced was blood. The origin of the receptors is a woman in her fifties or sixties in good health. CDR3s include the opening cysteine and the closing phenylalanine or tryptophan. D genes are given only for firm matches. Clone size, where shown, is once, few, many, or a class for clones that have expanded.

-	TRBV27	-	TRBJ1-6	CASSHRDTYNSPLHF	TGTGCCAGCAGTCACCGGGACACCTATAATTCACCCCTCCACTTT
-	TRBV10-3	-	TRBJ2-7	CAISDPKAGYWYEQYF	TGTGCCATCAGTGACCCCAAGGCAGGGTATTGGTACGAGCAGTACTTC
TRBD1	TRBV27	-	TRBJ2-7	CASSLSSGQLYYEQYF	TGTGCCAGCAGTTTATCCTCGGGACAGTTATACTACGAGCAGTACTTC
TRBD2	TRBV20-1	few	TRBJ2-3	CSASSLADPTDTQYF	TGCAGTGCTAGTTCCCTAGCGGACCCCACAGATACGCAGTATTTT
TRBD2	TRBV5-1	-	TRBJ2-1	CASSLERLAVSYNEQFF	TGCGCCAGCAGCTTGGAACGTCTAGCGGTCTCCTACAATGAGCAGTTCTTC
TRBD2	TRBV19	-	TRBJ2-3	CASSPPVGSGYSSTDTQYF	TGTGCCAGTAGTCCCCCCGTGGGTAGCGGGTACTCTAGCACAGATACGCAGTATTTT
TRBD2	TRBV5-1	-	TRBJ2-7	CASSLASGGPPYEQYF	TGCGCCAGCAGCTTGGCTAGCGGGGGCCCTCCCTACGAGCAGTACTTC
-	TRBV27	many	TRBJ2-7	CASSLSGLSSYEQYF	TGTGCCAGCAGTTTGTCGGGACTTAGCTCCTACGAGCAGTACTTC
TRBD1	TRBV12-3/TRBV12-4	few	TRBJ2-7	CASSFRGIRVSEQYF	TGTGCCAGCAGTTTCAGGGGGATTAGGGTCTCCGAGCAGTACTTC
TRBD1	TRBV29-1	few	TRBJ2-7	CSVPDRVALGEQYF	TGCAGCGTTCCCGACAGGGTGGCCCTCGGCGAGCAGTACTTC
-	TRBV18	-	TRBJ1-2	CASSQAPYGYTF	TGTGCCAGCTCTCAAGCTCCCTATGGCTACACCTTC
-	TRBV12-3/TRBV12-4	few	TRBJ2-5	CASSFSGAEETQYF	TGTGCCAGCAGTTTCTCAGGGGCGGAAGAGACCCAGTACTTC
TRBD2	TRBV12-3/TRBV12-4	-	TRBJ2-3	CASTAGRAAPRTDTQYF	TGTGCCAGCACCGCTGGGAGGGCCGCCCCCCGCACAGATACGCAGTATTTT
TRBD1	TRBV27	few	TRBJ2-3	CASSFQRQGGTQYF	TGTGCCAGCAGTTTCCAACGACAGGGGGGGACGCAGTATTTT
TRBD1	TRBV27	-	TRBJ1-2	CASSQDRGYFGYTF	TGTGCCAGCAGTCAAGACAGGGGGTATTTTGGCTACACCTTC
TRBD2	TRBV6-5	-	TRBJ2-7	CASSYSRASGSSYEQYF	TGTGCCAGCAGTTACTCGAGGGCTAGCGGGAGTTCTTACGAGCAGTACTTC
TRBD2	TRBV7-2	-	TRBJ2-2	CASSLLGLAGLGELFF	TGTGCCAGCAGCTTACTCGGACTAGCGGGACTCGGGGAGCTGTTTTTT
-	TRBV24-1	-	TRBJ2-3	CATSTPTGGTFGTDTQYF	TGTGCCACCAGCACTCCGACTGGGGGGACGTTTGGCACAGATACGCAGTATTTT
TRBD1	TRBV20-1	few	TRBJ1-4	CSARRDRDTNEKLFF	TGCAGTGCTAGACGAGACAGGGATACTAATGAAAAACTGTTTTTT
-	TRBV12-3/TRBV12-4	-	TRBJ2-7	CASSPGTLASYEQYF	TGTGCCAGCAGTCCCGGGACACTGGCATCCTACGAGCAGTACTTC
TRBD2	TRBV10-3	-	TRBJ2-5	CAISEGLAGETQYF	TGTGCCATCAGTGAAGGACTAGCGGGAGAGACCCAGTACTTC
TRBD1	TRBV7-3	-	TRBJ2-1	CASSLRDRPYNEQFF	TGTGCCAGCAGCTTAAGGGACAGACCCTACAATGAGCAGTTCTTC